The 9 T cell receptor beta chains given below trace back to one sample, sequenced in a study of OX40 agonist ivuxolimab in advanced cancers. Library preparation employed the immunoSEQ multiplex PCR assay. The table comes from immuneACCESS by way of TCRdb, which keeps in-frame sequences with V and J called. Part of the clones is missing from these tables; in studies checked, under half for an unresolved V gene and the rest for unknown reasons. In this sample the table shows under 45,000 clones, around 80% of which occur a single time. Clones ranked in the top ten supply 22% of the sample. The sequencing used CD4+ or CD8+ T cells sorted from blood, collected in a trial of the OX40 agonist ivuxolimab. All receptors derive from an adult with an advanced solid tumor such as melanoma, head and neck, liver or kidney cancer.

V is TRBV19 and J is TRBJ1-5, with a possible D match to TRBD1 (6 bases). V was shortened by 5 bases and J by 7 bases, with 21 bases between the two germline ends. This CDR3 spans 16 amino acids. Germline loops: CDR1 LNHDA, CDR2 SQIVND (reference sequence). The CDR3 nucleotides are TGTGCCAGTAGTTCCACAGGGAAACGCCTCGTCCAGCCCCAGCATTTT. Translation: CASSSTGKRLVQPQHF.

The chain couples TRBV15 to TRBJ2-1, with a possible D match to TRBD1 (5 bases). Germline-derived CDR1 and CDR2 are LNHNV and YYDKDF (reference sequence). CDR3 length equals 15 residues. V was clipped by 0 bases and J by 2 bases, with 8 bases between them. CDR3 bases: TGTGCCACCAGCAGAGAAAGGGGCCCCTACAATGAGCAGTTCTTC. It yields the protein CATSRERGPYNEQFF. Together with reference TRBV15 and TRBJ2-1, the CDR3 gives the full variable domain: DAMVIQNPRYQVTQFGKPVTLSCSQTLNHNVMYWYQQKSSQAPKLLFHYYDKDFNNEADTPDNFQSRRPNTSFCFLDIRSPGLGDTAMYLCATSRERGPYNEQFFGPGTRLTVL.

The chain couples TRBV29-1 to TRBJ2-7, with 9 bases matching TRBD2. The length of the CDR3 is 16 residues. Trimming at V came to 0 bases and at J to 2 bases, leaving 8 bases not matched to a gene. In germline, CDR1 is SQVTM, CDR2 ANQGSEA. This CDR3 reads CSVEDPISGRPYEQYF. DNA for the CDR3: TGCAGCGTTGAAGATCCCATCAGCGGGAGGCCCTACGAGCAGTACTTC.

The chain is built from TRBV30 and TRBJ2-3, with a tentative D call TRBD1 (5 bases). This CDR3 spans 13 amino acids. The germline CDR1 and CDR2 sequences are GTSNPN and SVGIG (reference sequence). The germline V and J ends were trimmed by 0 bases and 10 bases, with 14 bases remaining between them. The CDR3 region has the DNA TGTGCCTGGAGTGTGCAGGGAAGGTCGGCGCAGTATTTT. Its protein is CAWSVQGRSAQYF.

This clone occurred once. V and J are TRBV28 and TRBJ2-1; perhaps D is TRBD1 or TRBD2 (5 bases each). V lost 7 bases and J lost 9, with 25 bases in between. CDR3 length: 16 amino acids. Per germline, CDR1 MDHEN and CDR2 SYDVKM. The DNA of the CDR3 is TGTGCCAGCACCTCTTTCGGGGCCCCCATGGCCGCTGAGCAGTTCTTC. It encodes CASTSFGAPMAAEQFF.

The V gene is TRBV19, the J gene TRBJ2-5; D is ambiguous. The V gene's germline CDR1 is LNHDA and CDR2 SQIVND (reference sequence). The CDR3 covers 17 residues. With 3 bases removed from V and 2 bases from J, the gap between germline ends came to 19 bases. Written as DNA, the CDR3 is TGTGCCAGTAGTATGAGTCAGGTCGACTTAAATCAAGAGACCCAGTACTTC. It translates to CASSMSQVDLNQETQYF.

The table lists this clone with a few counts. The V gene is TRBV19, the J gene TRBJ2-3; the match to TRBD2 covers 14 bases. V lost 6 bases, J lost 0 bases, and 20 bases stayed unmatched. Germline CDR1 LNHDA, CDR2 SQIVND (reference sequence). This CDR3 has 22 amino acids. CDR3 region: CASSVDHLGLAGGPESTDTQYF. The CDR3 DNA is TGTGCCAGTAGCGTCGATCATTTAGGACTAGCGGGGGGCCCCGAAAGCACAGATACGCAGTATTTT.

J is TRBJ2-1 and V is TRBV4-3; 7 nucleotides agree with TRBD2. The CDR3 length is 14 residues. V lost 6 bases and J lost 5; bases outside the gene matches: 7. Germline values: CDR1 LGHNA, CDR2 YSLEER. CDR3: CASSLAVLDNEQFF. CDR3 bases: TGCGCCAGCAGTCTAGCGGTACTAGACAATGAGCAGTTCTTC.

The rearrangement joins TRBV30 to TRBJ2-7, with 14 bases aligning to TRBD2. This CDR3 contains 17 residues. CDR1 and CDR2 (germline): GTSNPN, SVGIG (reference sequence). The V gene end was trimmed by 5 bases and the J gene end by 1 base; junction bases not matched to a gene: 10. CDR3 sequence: CAWDPYGTSGGSYEQYF. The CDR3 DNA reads TGTGCCTGGGACCCCTATGGGACTAGCGGGGGATCCTACGAGCAGTACTTC.